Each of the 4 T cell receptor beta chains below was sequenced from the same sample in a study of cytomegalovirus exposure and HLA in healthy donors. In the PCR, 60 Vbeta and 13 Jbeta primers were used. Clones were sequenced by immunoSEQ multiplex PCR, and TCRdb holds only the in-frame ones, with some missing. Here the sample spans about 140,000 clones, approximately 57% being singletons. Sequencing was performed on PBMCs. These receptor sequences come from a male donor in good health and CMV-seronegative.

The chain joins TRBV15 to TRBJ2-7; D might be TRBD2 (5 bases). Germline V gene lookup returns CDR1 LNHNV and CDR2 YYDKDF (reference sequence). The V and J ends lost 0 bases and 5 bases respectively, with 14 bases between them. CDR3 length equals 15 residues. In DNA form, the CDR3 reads TGTGCCACCAGCAGAGAAGAGGGCGTTCTTGACGAGCAGTACTTC. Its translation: CATSREEGVLDEQYF.

The CDR3 loop is CASSPPGTGGDEQYF. The CDR3 DNA follows: TGTGCCAGCAGTCCCCCGGGGACAGGGGGCGACGAGCAGTACTTC. The chain joins TRBV7-9 to TRBJ2-7; 12 nucleotides agree with TRBD1. Germline CDR1 SEHNR, CDR2 FQNEAQ (reference sequence). V was pared by 6 bases and J by 5 bases, with 8 bases of the junction left unmatched. CDR3 length equals 15 residues.

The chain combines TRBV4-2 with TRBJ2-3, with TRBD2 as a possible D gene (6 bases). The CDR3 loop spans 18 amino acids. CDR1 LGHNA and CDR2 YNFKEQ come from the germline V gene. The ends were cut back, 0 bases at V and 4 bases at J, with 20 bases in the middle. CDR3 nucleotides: TGTGCCAGCAGCCAAGACCCAATCCGAGGACTAACCCCAGATACGCAGTATTTT. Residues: CASSQDPIRGLTPDTQYF.

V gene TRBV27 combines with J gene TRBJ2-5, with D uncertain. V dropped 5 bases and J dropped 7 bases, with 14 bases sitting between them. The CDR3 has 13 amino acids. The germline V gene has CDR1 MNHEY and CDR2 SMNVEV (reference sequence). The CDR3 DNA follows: TGTGCCAGCAGTCCCATTGTTTTCGGGACCCAGTACTTC. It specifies CASSPIVFGTQYF.